The source of this TCR beta chain is a study of shared clonotypes between healthy human individuals. Study results and limitations: Naive subsets, compared against memory subsets, generally had larger estimated richness values. Between a few donors, naive CD4 clonotypes were shared at a level of approximately 5%. Generation probabilities of non-shared clonotypes were lower (relative to those shared by all four donors).

Remarks on this clone: Its specificity is unknown.

Samples underwent the assay at deep level. The assay was immunoSEQ multiplex PCR, and TCRdb's table has in-frame clones only and misses some. The sample includes 2,500,000 or so clones, roughly 92% of them seen just once. The TCR comes from a man between 18 and 35 years old in good health. Sample: naive CD4+ T cells sorted from blood. The subset denotes: CD45RA+ positively selected.

CDR3 region: CASSLAAGRASSSQPQHF. The CDR3 nucleotides read TGTGCCAGCAGCTTGGCAGCCGGTCGGGCCAGCTCTAGTCAGCCCCAGCATTTT. The chain recombines TRBV5-5 with TRBJ1-5; D is ambiguous. Trimming took 0 bases from V and 6 from J, leaving 22 bases between them. The germline V gene has CDR1 SGHKS and CDR2 YYEKEE (reference sequence). The CDR3 sequence is 18 residues long.